This T cell receptor beta chain was identified in a study of blood T cell repertoires in COVID-19. Profiled with immunoSEQ multiplex PCR; TCRdb holds only in-frame clones, not every one. The data hold just over 95,000 clones, with more than 75% observed a single time. The CDR3 sequence is 13 residues long. V was cut by 3 bases and J by 4 bases, with 7 bases left in between. This clonotype originated in a man aged 80 or over with acute or convalescent COVID-19. The chain joins TRBV12-3 or TRBV12-4 to TRBJ1-5, with a tentative D call TRBD1 (5 bases). Sequencing was performed on peripheral blood. CDR3 residues: CASSLTENQPQHF. The DNA for the CDR3 is TGTGCCAGCAGTTTGACAGAGAATCAGCCCCAGCATTTT.